A selection of T cell receptor beta chains follows, all from one sample in a study of OX40 agonist ivuxolimab in advanced cancers. Assay: immunoSEQ multiplex PCR; the TCRdb copy retains only in-frame clones and omits some. The sample lists about 77,000 clones, 89% occurring once. This material consisted of CD4+ or CD8+ T cells sorted from blood, taken in a trial of the OX40 agonist ivuxolimab. These receptors all come from an adult with an advanced solid tumor such as melanoma, head and neck, liver or kidney cancer. The conserved cysteine and the conserved F or W are not part of the CDR3 here.

>TRBJ2-7|TRBV6-5
ASGTSGEGEQY
>TRBJ2-2|TRBV14
ASSQGIGAGELF
>TRBJ1-6|TRBV11-2
ASSPWRERNSPLH
>TRBJ1-2|TRBV19
ASSPGGQGNYGYT
>TRBJ2-4|TRBV5-1
ASSLWSDENIQY
>TRBJ2-7|TRBV5-1
ASSPHSSGKYEQY
>TRBJ1-2|TRBV14
ASSQGANYGYT
>TRBJ1-3|TRBV7-9
ASSKGAASFGNTIY
>TRBJ1-6|TRBV11-1
ASRRLGTGINSPLH
>TRBJ2-7|TRBV28
ASCSDSYEQY
>NA|TRBV19
ASSETSGGVHEQY
>TRBJ1-1|TRBV5-1
ASSSTGVGMNTEAF
>TRBJ2-2|TRBV19
ATRTGPGELF
>TRBJ1-4|TRBV5-1
ASREGGGEKLF
>TRBJ1-1|TRBV5-1
ASSPQGDFTEAF
>TRBJ1-2|TRBV7-2
ASNDRDREGYT
>TRBJ2-1|TRBV7-9
ASSYSPSAYNEQF
>TRBJ1-2|TRBV11-1
ASSLAPGPNYGYT
>TRBJ1-2|TRBV5-6
ASSFLDRGDGYT
>TRBJ1-2|TRBV21-1
ASSTCRGSDRAGYT
>NA|TRBV7-2
ASSFLSTADEQY
>TRBJ2-1|TRBV10-1
ATSLGYAMGYNEQF
>TRBJ2-7|TRBV5-1
ASSVQGGQGGEQY
>TRBJ2-2|TRBV7-9
ASRPGQNTGELF
>TRBJ1-1|TRBV28
ASTTTVMNTEAF
>TRBJ1-1|TRBV5-4
ASSLGPTGGKDTEAF
>TRBJ1-1|TRBV29-1
SGKGGGTEAF
>TRBJ2-1|TRBV5-1
ASSPQGVSYNEQF
>TRBJ1-2|TRBV5-1
ASSLTSESYGYT